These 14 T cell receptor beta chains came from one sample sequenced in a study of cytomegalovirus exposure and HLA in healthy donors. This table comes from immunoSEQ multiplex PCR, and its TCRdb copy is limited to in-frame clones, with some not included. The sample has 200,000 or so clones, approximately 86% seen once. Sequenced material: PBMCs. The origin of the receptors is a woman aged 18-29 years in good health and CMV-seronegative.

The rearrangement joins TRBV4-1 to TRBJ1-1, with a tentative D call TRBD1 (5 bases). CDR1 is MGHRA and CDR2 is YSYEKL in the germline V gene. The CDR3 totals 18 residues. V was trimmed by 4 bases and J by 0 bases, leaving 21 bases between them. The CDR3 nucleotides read TGCGCCAGCAGCCGATTATCGGGAGACAGTTCCATGAACACTGAAGCTTTCTTT. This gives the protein CASSRLSGDSSMNTEAFF.

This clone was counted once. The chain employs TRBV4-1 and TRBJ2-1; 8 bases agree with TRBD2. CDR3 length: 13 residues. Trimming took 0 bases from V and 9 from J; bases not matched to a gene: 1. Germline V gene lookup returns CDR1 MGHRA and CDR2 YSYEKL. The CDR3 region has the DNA TGCGCCAGCAGCCAAGATCTAGCGGGTGAGCAGTTCTTC. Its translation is CASSQDLAGEQFF.

The CDR3 sequence is CAITRATSSYNEQFF. Written as DNA, the CDR3 is TGTGCCATTACCAGGGCCACCAGCTCCTACAATGAGCAGTTCTTC. The chain couples TRBV6-6 to TRBJ2-1; TRBD1 is a possible D gene (5 bases). Between the trimmed V and J ends, which lost 10 bases and 0 bases, there was a span of 16 bases. Germline V gives CDR1 MNHNY, CDR2 SVGAGI (reference sequence). The CDR3 is 15 residues long.

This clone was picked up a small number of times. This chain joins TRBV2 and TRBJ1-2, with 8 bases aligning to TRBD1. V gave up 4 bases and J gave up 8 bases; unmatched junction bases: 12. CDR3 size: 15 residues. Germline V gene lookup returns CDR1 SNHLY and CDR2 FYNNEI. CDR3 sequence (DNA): TGTGCCAGCAGTGTTCGGACAGGGCCCGCTATAGGCTACACCTTC. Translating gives CASSVRTGPAIGYTF.

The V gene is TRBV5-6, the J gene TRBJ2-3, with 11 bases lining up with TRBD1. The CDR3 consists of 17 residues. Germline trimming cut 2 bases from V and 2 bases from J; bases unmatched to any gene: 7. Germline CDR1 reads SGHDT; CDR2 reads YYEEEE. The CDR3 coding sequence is TGTGCCAGCAGCTTTTGGGGACAGGGGGTTCTCACAGATACGCAGTATTTT. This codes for CASSFWGQGVLTDTQYF.

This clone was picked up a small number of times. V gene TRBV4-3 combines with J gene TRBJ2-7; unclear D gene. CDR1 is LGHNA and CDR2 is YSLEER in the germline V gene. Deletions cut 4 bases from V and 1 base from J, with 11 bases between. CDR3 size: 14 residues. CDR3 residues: CASSLAPGSYEQYF. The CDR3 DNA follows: TGCGCCAGCAGCCTCGCCCCGGGTTCCTACGAGCAGTACTTC.

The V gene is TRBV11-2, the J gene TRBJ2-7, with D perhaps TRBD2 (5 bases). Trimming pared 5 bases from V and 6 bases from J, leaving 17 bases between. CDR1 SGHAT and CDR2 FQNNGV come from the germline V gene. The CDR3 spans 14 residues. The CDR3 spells CASSLDWAVGEQYF. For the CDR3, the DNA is TGTGCCAGCAGCCTGGACTGGGCCGTGGGCGAGCAGTACTTC.

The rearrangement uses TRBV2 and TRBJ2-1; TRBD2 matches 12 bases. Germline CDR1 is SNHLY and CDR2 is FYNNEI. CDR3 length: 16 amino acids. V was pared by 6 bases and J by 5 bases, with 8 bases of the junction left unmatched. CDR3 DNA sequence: TGTGCCAGCAGGCTGCTAGCGGGAGGGCTGGACAATGAGCAGTTCTTC. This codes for CASRLLAGGLDNEQFF.

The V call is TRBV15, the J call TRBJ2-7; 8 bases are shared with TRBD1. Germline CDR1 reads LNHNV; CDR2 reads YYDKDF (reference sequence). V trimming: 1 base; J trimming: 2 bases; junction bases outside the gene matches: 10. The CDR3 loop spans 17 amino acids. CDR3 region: CATSRARTSQGAYEQYF. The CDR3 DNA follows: TGTGCCACCAGCAGAGCCCGAACGTCACAGGGGGCCTACGAGCAGTACTTC.

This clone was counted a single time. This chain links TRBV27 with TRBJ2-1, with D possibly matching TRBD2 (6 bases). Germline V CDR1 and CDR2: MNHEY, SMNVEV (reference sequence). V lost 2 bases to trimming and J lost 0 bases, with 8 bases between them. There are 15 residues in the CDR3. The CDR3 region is CASSLPGDSYNEQFF. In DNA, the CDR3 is TGTGCCAGCAGTTTACCGGGGGACTCCTACAATGAGCAGTTCTTC.

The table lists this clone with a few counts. The CDR3 DNA reads TGTGCCAGTAGTTTCCGGACTAGCGCCGGGGAGCTGTTTTTT. It codes for CASSFRTSAGELFF. This sequence joins TRBV19 and TRBJ2-2; 9 nucleotides match TRBD2. CDR1 is LNHDA and CDR2 is SQIVND in the germline V gene (reference sequence). The length of the CDR3 is 14 residues. Trimming cost V 5 bases and J 6 bases; bases outside gene matches: 4.

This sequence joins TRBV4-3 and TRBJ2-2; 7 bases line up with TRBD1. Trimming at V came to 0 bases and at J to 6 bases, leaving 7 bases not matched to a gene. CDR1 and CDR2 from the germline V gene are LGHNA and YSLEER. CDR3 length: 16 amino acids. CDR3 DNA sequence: TGCGCCAGCAGCCAAGAGCACCCACAGGGGTCCGGGGAGCTGTTTTTT. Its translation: CASSQEHPQGSGELFF.

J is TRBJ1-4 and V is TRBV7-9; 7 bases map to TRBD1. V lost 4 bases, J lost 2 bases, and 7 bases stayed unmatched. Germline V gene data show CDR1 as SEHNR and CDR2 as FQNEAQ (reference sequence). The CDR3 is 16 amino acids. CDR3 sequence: CASSSITGVTNEKLFF. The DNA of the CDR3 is TGTGCCAGCAGCTCCATCACAGGGGTTACTAATGAAAAACTGTTTTTT.

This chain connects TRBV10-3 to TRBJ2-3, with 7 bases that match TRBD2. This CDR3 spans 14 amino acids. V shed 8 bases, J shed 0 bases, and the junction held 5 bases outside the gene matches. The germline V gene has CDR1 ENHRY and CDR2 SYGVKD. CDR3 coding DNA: TGTGCCATCGGCCGGCGGGAGAGCACAGATACGCAGTATTTT. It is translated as CAIGRRESTDTQYF.